One and the same sample provided the 8 T cell receptor beta chains below, sequenced in a study of spatial heterogeneity in lung cancer. Time point here: blood at routine non-recurrence follow-up after resection. The authors sequenced whole RNA from tumor, nontumor lung or frozen PBMC without sorting. TCRdb processed the 5' RACE reads anew with MiXCR; each CDR3 protein has one entry. The repertoire consists of about 50,000 distinct CDR3 sequences, with roughly 7% occurring once and the leading ten covering 35%. The starting material was PBMCs, obtained at follow-up. The source is a female donor with early-stage non-small cell lung cancer.

With regard to this clonotype: An end of the junction does not agree with germline; a read error may underlie this. The chain links TRBV24-1 to TRBJ2-7; possible D gene TRBD2, 6 bases. This CDR3 contains 14 residues. Germline V CDR1 and CDR2: KGHDR, SFDVKD. The CDR3 nucleotides are TGTGCCACTAGTGGTGGACGGGGGTCGAACGAGCAGTACTTC. Amino acid sequence: CATSGGRGSNEQYF.

V and J are TRBV30 and TRBJ2-1; 11 nucleotides agree with TRBD2. V dropped 2 bases and J dropped 9; count of bases not matched to a gene: 9. The CDR3 totals 15 residues. The germline V gene has CDR1 GTSNPN and CDR2 SVGIG (reference sequence). CDR3 residues: CAWSRGLAVDGEQFF. The DNA for the CDR3 is TGTGCCTGGAGTCGGGGACTAGCGGTGGATGGTGAGCAGTTCTTC.

This clonotype was picked up a small number of times. The chain joins TRBV18 to TRBJ1-1; the D gene is possibly TRBD1 (5 bases). V was trimmed by 2 bases and J by 0 bases, leaving 7 bases between them. The CDR3 is 14 amino acids. The germline V gene encodes CDR1 KGHSH and CDR2 LQKENI. The CDR3 nucleotides are TGTGCCAGCTCACCAGGGGGTGTGAACACTGAAGCTTTCTTT. Residues: CASSPGGVNTEAFF.

In this sample, this clonotype turned up many times. V and J are TRBV7-9 and TRBJ1-3; D gene uncertain. Deletions cut 3 bases from V and 2 bases from J, with 8 bases between. The germline V gene has CDR1 SEHNR and CDR2 FQNEAQ (reference sequence). The CDR3 is 14 residues long. CDR3 sequence (DNA): TGTGCCAGCAGCTTGGGCCCTGCTGGAAACACCATATATTTT. It encodes CASSLGPAGNTIYF. Full variable domain (outside the CDR3, taken from reference TRBV7-9 and TRBJ1-3): DTGVSQNPRHKITKRGQNVTFRCDPISEHNRLYWYRQTLGQGPEFLTYFQNEAQLEKSRLLSDRFSAERPKGSFSTLEIQRTEQGDSAMYLCASSLGPAGNTIYFGEGSWLTVV.

This chain uses TRBV12-3 or TRBV12-4 with TRBJ1-1; 9 bases map to TRBD1. There are 14 residues in the CDR3. V shed 1 base, J shed 8 bases, and the junction held 5 bases outside the gene matches. The CDR3 loop reads CASSLETGGHEAFF. Written as DNA, the CDR3 is TGTGCCAGCAGTTTAGAGACAGGGGGGCACGAAGCTTTCTTT.

The CDR3, as DNA: TGTGCCAGCAGCTCCCCAGGGACTCGTAGCTCCTACGAGCAGTACTTC. Protein: CASSSPGTRSSYEQYF. The gene calls are TRBV7-9 and TRBJ2-7; D is possibly TRBD2 (6 bases). From germline, CDR1 is SEHNR and CDR2 FQNEAQ (reference sequence). The V gene lost 4 bases and the J gene lost 0 bases, with 16 bases spanning the gap. The CDR3 totals 16 residues.

The sample holds many counts of this clonotype. The gene calls are TRBV28 and TRBJ2-1; TRBD1 might be the D (6 bases). Looked up from germline, CDR1 is MDHEN and CDR2 is SYDVKM. Trimming stripped 8 bases from V and 4 bases from J, with 18 bases between. The CDR3 totals 15 residues. CDR3 bases: TGTGCCAGCCTCCCCCCGGGGCAGGGGTACAATGAGCAGTTCTTC. It is translated as CASLPPGQGYNEQFF.

The rearrangement uses TRBV6-5 and TRBJ2-7, with TRBD1 matching over 9 bases. The CDR3 is 14 residues long. V was pared by 5 bases and J by 2 bases, with 4 bases of the junction left unmatched. Germline CDR1 and CDR2: MNHEY and SVGAGI. The CDR3 DNA sequence: TGTGCCAGCAGTCTCGGGACAGGGACCTACGAGCAGTACTTC. Translating gives CASSLGTGTYEQYF.